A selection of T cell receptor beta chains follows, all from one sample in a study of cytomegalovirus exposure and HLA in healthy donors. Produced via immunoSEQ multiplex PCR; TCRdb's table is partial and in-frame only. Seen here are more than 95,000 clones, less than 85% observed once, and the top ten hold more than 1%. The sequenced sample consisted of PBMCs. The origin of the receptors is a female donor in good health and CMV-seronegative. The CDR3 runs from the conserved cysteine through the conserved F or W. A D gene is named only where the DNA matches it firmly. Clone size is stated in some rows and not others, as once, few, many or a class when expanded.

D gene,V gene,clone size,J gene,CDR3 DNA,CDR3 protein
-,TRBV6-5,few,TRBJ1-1,TGTGCCAGCAGTGGCCCCAACAGGTATAACACTGAAGCTTTCTTT,CASSGPNRYNTEAFF
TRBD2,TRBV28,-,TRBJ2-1,TGTGCCAGCAGTTTATTGGGACTAGCGGGACCCTACAATGAGCAGTTCTTC,CASSLLGLAGPYNEQFF
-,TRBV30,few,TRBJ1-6,TGTGCCCTGGCGGGGAGCTCCTATAATTCACCCCTCCACTTT,CALAGSSYNSPLHF
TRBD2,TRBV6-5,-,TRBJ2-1,TGTGCCAGCAGTTACTCTTGGACTAGCTTAGTAAATGAGCAGTTCTTC,CASSYSWTSLVNEQFF
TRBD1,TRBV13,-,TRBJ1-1,TGTGCCAGCAGCGCACAGGGGGCGCGGGACACTGAAGCTTTCTTT,CASSAQGARDTEAFF
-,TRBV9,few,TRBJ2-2,TGTGCCAGCAGCGCCTCTCAACGGACAGAAAACACCGGGGAGCTGTTTTTT,CASSASQRTENTGELFF
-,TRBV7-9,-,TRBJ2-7,TGTGCCAGCAGCCAAGTGAGCTCCTACGAGCAGTACTTC,CASSQVSSYEQYF
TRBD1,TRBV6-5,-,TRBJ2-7,TGTGCCAGCAGTTACTCTCGACAGGGTACCTACGAGCAGTACTTC,CASSYSRQGTYEQYF
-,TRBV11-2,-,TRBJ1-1,TGTGCCAGCAGCTGGGCCATGAACACTGAAGCTTTCTTT,CASSWAMNTEAFF
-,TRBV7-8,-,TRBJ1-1,TGTGCCAGCAGCCCGCCGTGGGGCCTTGGGACTGAAGCTTTCTTT,CASSPPWGLGTEAFF
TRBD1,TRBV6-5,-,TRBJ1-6,TGTGCCAGCGGCGGGACAGGGTATCACCATTCACCCCTCCACTTT,CASGGTGYHHSPLHF
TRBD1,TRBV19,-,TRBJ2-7,TGTGCCAGTCGAGGACAGGGGACATCCTACGAGCAGTACTTC,CASRGQGTSYEQYF
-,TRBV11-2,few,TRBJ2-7,TGTGCCAGCAGCTTAGATGTGAACAGACCCTACGAGCAGTACTTC,CASSLDVNRPYEQYF
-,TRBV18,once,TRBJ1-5,TGTGCCAGCTCACCGGGGCTGAATCAGCCCCAGCATTTT,CASSPGLNQPQHF
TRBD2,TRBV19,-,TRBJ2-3,TGTGCCAGAACCTTTAGCGGGAGGTTAACAGATACGCAGTATTTT,CARTFSGRLTDTQYF
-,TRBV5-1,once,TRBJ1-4,TGCGCCAGCAGCTTGGGGACTCCTGCTAATGAAAAACTGTTTTTT,CASSLGTPANEKLFF
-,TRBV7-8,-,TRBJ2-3,TGTGCCAGCAGCTTAGGGTCAGGGGTGCGTGGAGATACGCAGTATTTT,CASSLGSGVRGDTQYF
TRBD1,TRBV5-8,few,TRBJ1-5,TGTGCCAGCAGCTTAGGACAGGGGCGGCAGCCCCAGCATTTT,CASSLGQGRQPQHF
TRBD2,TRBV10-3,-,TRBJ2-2,TGTGCCACACTAGCGGGGGTGAACACCGGGGAGCTGTTTTTT,CATLAGVNTGELFF
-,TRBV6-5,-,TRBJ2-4,TGTGCCAGCAGTCCCCAGCGATCAAAAAACATTCAGTACTTC,CASSPQRSKNIQYF